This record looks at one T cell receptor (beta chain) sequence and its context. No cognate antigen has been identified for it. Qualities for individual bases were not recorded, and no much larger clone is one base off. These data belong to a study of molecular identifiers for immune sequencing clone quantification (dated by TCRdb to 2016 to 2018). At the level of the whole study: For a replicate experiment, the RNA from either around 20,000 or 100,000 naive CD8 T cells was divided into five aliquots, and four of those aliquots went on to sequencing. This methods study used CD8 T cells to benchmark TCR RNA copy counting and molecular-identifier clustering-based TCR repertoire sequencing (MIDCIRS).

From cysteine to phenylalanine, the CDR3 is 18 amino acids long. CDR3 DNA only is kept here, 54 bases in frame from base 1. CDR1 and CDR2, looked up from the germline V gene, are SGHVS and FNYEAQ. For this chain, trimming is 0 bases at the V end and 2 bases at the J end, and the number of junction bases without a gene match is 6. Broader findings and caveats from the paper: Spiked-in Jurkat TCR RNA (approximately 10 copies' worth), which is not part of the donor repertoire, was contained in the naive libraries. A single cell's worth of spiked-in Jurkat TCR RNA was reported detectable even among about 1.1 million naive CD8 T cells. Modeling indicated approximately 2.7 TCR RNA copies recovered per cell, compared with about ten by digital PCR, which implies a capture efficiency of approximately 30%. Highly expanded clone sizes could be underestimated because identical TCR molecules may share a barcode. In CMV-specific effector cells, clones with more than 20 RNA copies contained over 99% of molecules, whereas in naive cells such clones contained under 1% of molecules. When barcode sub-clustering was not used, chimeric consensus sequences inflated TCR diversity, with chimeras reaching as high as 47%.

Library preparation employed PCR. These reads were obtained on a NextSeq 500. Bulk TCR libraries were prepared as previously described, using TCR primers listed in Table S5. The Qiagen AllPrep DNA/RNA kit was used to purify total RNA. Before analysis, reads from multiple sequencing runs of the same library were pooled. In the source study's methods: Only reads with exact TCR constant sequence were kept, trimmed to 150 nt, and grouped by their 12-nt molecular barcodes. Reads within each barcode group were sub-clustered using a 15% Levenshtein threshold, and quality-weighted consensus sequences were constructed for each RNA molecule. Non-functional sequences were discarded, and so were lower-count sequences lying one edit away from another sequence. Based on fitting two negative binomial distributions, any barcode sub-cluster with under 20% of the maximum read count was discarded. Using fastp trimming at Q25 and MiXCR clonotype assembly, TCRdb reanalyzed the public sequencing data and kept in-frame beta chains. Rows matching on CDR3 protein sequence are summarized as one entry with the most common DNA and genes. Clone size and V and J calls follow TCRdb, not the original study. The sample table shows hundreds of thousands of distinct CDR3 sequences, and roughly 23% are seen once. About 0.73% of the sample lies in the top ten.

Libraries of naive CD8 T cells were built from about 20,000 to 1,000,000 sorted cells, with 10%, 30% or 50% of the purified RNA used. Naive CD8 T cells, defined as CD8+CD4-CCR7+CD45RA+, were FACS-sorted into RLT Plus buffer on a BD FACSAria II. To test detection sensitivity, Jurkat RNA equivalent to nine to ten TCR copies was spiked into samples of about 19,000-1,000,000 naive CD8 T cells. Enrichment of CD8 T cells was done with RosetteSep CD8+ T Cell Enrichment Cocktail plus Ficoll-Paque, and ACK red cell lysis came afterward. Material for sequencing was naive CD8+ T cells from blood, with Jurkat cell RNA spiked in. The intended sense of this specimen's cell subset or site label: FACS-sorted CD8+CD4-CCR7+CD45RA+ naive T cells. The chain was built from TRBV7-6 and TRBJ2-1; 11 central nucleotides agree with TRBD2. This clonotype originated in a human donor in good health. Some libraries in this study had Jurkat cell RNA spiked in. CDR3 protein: CASSLANPLAGAYNEQFF. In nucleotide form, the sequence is TGTGCCAGCAGCTTAGCCAACCCACTAGCGGGAGCCTACAATGAGCAGTTCTTC.